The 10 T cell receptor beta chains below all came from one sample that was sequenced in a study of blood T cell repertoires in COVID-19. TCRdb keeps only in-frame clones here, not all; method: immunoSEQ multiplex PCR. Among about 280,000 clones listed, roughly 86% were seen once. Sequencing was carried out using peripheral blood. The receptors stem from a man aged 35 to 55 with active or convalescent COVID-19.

The CDR3, as DNA: TGTGCCAGCAGAGCAGGGGGGAGCAATCAGCCCCAGCATTTT. Amino acid sequence: CASRAGGSNQPQHF. The rearrangement uses TRBV25-1 and TRBJ1-5; 7 bases line up with TRBD1. In germline, CDR1 is MGHDK, CDR2 SYGVNS. After removal of 6 bases from V and 1 base from J, the junction contained 3 bases not matched to a gene. The CDR3 is 14 residues long.

The CDR3 loop reads CASSSHTNTEAFF. The DNA of the CDR3 is TGCGCCAGCAGCTCTCACACCAACACTGAAGCTTTCTTT. The chain joins TRBV5-1 to TRBJ1-1; D remains unclear. CDR3 length equals 13 residues. Germline CDR1 is SGHRS and CDR2 is YFSETQ. Trimming left V 3 bases short and J 2 bases short, with 8 bases between.

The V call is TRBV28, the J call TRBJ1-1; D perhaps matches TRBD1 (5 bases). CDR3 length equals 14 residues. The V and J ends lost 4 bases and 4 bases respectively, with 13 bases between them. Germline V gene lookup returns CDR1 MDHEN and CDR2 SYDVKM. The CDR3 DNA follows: TGTGCCAGCAGTTCGGCGGGGGAGGGCACTGAAGCTTTCTTT. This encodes CASSSAGEGTEAFF. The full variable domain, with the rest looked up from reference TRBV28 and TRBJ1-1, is DVKVTQSSRYLVKRTGEKVFLECVQDMDHENMFWYRQDPGLGLRLIYFSYDVKMKEKGDIPEGYSVSREKKERFSLILESASTNQTSMYLCASSSAGEGTEAFFGQGTRLTVV.

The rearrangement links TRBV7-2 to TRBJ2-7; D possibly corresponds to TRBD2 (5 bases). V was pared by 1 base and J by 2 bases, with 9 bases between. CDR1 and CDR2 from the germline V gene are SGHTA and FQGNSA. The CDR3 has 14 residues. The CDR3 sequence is CASSLGAGPYEQYF. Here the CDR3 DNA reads TGTGCCAGCAGCTTAGGGGCGGGCCCCTACGAGCAGTACTTC.

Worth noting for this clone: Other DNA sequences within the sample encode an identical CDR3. The DNA for the CDR3 is TGCAGTGCTAGATCAGGGTTCGAGCAGTACTTC. Translation gives CSARSGFEQYF. The chain couples TRBV20-1 to TRBJ2-7, with D perhaps matching TRBD1 (5 bases). Germline CDR1 DFQATT, CDR2 SNEGSKA (reference sequence). Deletions cut 2 bases from V and 6 bases from J, with 8 bases between. The CDR3 is 11 amino acids.

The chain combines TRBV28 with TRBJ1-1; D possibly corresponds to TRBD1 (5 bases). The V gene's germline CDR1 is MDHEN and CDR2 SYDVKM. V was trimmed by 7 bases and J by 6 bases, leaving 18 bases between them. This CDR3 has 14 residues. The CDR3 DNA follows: TGTGCCAGCAATACGCGGGGGGGGTTAGCTGAAGCTTTCTTT. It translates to CASNTRGGLAEAFF.

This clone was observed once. CDR3 nucleotide sequence: TGTGCCAGCAGGGGGCCTCTAGATACGCAGTATTTT. Translation: CASRGPLDTQYF. The chain joins TRBV6-5 to TRBJ2-3, with D perhaps matching TRBD1 (5 bases). V was cut by 6 bases and J by 5 bases, with 9 bases left in between. CDR3 length equals 12 residues. Germline values: CDR1 MNHEY, CDR2 SVGAGI.

As DNA, the CDR3 is TGTGCCAGCAGCTTATTGGGACAGGGGGCAGGTGATACGCAGTATTTT. This gives the protein CASSLLGQGAGDTQYF. The V gene is TRBV13, the J gene TRBJ2-3; 12 bases map to TRBD1. Germline loops: CDR1 PRHDT, CDR2 FYEKMQ (reference sequence). The CDR3 extends over 16 amino acids. After removal of 2 bases from V and 6 bases from J, the junction contained 6 bases not matched to a gene.

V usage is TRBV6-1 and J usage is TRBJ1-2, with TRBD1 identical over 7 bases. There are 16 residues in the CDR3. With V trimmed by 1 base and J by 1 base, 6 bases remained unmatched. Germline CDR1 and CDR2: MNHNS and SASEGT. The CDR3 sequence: CASSEGGGAFNYGYTF. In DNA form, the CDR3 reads TGTGCCAGCAGTGAAGGAGGGGGCGCCTTTAACTATGGCTACACCTTC.

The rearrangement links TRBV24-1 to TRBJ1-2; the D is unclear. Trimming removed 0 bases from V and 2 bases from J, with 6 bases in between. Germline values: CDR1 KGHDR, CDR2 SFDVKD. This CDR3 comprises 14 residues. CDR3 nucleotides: TGTGCCACCAGTGATTTGGCAGTGAACTATGGCTACACCTTC. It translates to CATSDLAVNYGYTF.